This T cell receptor (beta chain) was recovered during a study of shared clonotypes between healthy human individuals. Genomic DNA (from each subset) was split evenly across several immunoSEQ plates. Clones were read by immunoSEQ multiplex PCR, and TCRdb kept only the in-frame ones, dropping some. The table shows hundreds of thousands of clones, with less than 80% occurring only once. Each sample came from a Caucasian adult donor living in Nashville, Tennessee. This CDR3 contains 15 residues. In the case of this clone: Its cognate antigen is unknown.

General observations from the study: Clonotype sharing among donors was expected to depend on sequencing depth. For sorted subsets, rarefaction showed incomplete sequencing despite large depth.

Sequencing input: memory CD4+ T cells sorted from blood. Subset of the sample: CD45RA-negative fraction. The genes are TRBV21-1 and TRBJ2-7; the D call in the table, TRBD2, was not verified against the DNA. TRBV21-1 is a listed pseudogene. This clonotype originated in a woman under 40 in good health. The CDR3 bases are TGTGCCAGCAGCATCCCAGCGGGAGCTACCTACGAGCAGTACTTC. Translation gives CASSIPAGATYEQYF.